This T cell receptor beta chain was profiled in a study of blood T cell repertoires in COVID-19. Turning to the study itself: Samples taken during acute and convalescent COVID-19 were collected in the United States, Italy and Spain.

Trimming cost V 5 bases and J 4 bases; bases outside gene matches: 5. There are 15 residues in the CDR3. Germline loops: CDR1 SSHAT, CDR2 FNYEAQ (reference sequence). In the original workflow: Amplification with reference gene primers provided the estimates of nucleated cell counts. Sequencing was performed with immunoSEQ multiplex PCR; in TCRdb, only in-frame clones are kept and a portion is missing. Clone size and V and J calls were adopted from that table, with D and trimming inferred from the DNA. The sample holds 98,000 or so clones; approximately 88% are singletons and the top ten take around 5.5%.

The J gene is TRBJ2-2, the V gene TRBV7-7; 9 nucleotides agree with TRBD1. Sequencing was carried out using peripheral blood. This TCR came from a human donor in a cohort sampled during active COVID-19. The CDR3 nucleotides are TGTGCCAGCAGCCTAAGACAGGGGGGCACCGGGGAGCTGTTTTTT. Protein sequence: CASSLRQGGTGELFF.